The TCR beta chain described here comes from a study of cytomegalovirus exposure and HLA in healthy donors. This clone was seen a handful of times. Its specificity is not known. V was pared by 4 bases and J by 8 bases, with 14 bases between. The length of the CDR3 is 14 residues. Primers: 60 Vbeta forward and 13 Jbeta reverse. Some clones are missing from TCRdb's copy, which holds only in-frame ones; the method was immunoSEQ multiplex PCR. The data show 90,000 to 120,000 clones, with about 84% seen just once and approximately 2.4% held by the top ten. The study's findings and limits: Researchers reported in a later analysis that a missense DCLRE1C variant was tied to TCR beta V- and J-gene trimming.

The specimen was PBMCs. The sequence was obtained from a man aged 25 to 40 in good health and CMV-seronegative. The chain combines TRBV23-1 with TRBJ1-4; D call uncertain. TRBV23-1 is reported as an ORF; its role is uncertain. In DNA form, the CDR3 reads TGCGCCAGCAGTCCCCGGGTACCCAAGGAAAAACTGTTTTTT. Translated, it gives CASSPRVPKEKLFF.